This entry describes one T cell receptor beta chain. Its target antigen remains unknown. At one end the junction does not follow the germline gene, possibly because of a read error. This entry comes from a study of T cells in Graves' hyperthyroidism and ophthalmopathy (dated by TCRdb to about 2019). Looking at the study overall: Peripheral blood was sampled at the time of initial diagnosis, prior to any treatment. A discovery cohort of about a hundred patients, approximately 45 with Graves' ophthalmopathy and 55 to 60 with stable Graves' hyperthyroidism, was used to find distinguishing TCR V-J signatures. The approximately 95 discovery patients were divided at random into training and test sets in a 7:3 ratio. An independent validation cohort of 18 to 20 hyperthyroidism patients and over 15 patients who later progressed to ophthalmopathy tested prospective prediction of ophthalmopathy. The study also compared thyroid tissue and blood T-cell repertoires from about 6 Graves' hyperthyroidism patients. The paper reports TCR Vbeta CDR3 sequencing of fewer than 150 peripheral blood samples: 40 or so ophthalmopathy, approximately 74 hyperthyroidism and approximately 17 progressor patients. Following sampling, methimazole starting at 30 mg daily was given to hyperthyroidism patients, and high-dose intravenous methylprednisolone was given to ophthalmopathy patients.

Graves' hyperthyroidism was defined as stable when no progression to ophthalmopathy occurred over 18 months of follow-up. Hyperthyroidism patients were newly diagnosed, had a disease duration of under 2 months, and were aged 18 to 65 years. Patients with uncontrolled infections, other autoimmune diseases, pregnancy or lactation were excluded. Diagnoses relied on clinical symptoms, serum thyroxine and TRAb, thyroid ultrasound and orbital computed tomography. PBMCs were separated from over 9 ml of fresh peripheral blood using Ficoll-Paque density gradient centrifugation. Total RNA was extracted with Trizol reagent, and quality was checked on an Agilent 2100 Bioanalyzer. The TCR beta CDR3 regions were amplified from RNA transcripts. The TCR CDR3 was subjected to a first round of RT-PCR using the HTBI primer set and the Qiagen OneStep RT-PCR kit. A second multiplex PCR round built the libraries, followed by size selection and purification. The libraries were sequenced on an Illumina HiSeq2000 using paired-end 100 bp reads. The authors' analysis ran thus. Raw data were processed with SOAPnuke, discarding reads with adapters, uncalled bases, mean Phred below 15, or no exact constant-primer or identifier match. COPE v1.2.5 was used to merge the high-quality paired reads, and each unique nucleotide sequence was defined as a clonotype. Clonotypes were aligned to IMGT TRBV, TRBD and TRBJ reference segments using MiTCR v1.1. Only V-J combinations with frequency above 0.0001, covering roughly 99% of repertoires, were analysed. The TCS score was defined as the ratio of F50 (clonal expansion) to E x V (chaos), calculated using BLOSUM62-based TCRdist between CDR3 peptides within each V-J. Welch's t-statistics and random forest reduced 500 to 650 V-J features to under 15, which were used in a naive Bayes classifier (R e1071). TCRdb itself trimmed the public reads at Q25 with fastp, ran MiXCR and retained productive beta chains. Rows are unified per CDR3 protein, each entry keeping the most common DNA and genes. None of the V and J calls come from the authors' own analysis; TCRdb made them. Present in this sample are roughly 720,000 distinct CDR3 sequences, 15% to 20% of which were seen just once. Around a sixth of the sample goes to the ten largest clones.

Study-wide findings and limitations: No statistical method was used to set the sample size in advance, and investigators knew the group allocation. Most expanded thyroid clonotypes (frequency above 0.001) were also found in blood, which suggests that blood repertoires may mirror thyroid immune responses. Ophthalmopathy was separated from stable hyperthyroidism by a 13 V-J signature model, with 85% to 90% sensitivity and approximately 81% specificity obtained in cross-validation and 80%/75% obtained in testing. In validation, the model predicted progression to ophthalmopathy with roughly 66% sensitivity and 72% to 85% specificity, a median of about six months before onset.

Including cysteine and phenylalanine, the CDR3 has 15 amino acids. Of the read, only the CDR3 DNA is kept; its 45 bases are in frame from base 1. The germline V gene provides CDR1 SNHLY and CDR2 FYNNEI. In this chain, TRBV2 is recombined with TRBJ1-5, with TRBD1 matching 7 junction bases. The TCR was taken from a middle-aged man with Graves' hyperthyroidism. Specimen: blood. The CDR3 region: CASRGQTYSNEPQHF. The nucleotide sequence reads TGTGCCAGCAGGGGACAGACGTATAGCAATGAGCCCCAGCATTTT.